The TCR beta chain under discussion was sequenced for a study of shared clonotypes between healthy human individuals. The ends were cut back, 6 bases at V and 1 base at J, with 10 bases in the middle. There are 13 residues in the CDR3. Germline assignment: CDR1 LNHDA and CDR2 SQIVND (reference sequence). Details on this clone: Its specificity is unknown.

Study observations and caveats: The sampled material consisted only of blood, and tissue repertoires are likely to differ.

TCRdb keeps only in-frame clones here, not all; method: immunoSEQ multiplex PCR. The sample includes roughly 500,000 clones, 79% of them seen just once. The sequencing input was PBMCs. The chain recombines TRBV19 with TRBJ2-7; D is uncertain. The sequence was obtained from a woman aged 40 to 55 in good health. Some clones in this sample may be carry-over from other donors' samples. Here the CDR3 reads CASSSQESYEQYF. The CDR3 DNA reads as TGTGCCAGTAGCAGTCAGGAGTCCTACGAGCAGTACTTC.